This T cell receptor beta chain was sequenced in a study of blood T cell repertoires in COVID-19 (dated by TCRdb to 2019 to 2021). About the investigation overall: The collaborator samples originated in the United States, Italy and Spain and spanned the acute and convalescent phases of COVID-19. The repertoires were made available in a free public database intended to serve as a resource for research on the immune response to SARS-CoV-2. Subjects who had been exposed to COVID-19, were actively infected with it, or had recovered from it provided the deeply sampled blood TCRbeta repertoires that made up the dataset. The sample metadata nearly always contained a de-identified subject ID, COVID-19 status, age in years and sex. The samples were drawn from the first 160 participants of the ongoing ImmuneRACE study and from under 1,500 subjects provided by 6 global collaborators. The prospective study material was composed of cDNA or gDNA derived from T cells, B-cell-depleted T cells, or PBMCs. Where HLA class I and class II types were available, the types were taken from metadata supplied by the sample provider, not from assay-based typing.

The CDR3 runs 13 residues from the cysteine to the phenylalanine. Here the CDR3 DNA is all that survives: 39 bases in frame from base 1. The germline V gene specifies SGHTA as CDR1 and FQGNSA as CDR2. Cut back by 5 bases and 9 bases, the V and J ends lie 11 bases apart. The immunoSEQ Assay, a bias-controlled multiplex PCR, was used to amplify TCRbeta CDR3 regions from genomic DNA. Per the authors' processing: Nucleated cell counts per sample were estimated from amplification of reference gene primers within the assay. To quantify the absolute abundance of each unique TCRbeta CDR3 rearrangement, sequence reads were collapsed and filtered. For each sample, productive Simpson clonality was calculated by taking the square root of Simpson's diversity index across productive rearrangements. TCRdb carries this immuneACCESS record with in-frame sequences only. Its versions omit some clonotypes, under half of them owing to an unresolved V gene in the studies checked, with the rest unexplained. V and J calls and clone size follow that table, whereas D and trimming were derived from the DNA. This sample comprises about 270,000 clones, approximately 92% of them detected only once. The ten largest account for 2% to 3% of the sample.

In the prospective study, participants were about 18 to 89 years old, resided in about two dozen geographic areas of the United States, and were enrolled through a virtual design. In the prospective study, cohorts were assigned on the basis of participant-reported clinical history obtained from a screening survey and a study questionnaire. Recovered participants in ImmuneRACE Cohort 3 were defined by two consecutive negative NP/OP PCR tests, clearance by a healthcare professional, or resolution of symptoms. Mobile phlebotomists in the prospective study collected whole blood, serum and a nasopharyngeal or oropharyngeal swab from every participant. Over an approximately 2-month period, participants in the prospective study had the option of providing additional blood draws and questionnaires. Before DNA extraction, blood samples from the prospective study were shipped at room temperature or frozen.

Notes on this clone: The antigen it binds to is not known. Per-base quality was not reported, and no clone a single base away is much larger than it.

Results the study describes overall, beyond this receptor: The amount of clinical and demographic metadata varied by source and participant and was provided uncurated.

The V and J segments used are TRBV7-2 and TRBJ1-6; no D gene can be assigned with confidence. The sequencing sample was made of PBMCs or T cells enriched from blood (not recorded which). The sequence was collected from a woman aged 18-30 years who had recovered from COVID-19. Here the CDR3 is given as CASSGTTVSPLHF. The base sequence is TGTGCCAGCAGCGGTACCACAGTTTCACCCCTCCACTTT.